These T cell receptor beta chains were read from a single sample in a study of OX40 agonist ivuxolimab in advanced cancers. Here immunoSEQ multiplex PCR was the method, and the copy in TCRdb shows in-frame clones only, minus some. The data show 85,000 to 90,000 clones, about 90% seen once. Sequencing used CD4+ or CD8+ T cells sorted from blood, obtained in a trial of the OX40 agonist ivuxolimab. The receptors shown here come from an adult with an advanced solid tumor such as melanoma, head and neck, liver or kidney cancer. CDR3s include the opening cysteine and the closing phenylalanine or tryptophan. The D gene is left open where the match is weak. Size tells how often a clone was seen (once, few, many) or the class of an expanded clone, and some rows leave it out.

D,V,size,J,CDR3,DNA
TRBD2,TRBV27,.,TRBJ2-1,CASSPPSGLAGGPGNEQFF,TGTGCCAGCAGCCCCCCCAGCGGACTAGCGGGAGGGCCAGGGAATGAGCAGTTCTTC
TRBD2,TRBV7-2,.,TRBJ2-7,CASSLALATYEQYF,TGTGCCAGCAGCTTAGCACTAGCGACTTACGAGCAGTACTTC
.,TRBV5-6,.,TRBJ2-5,CASSFGGEETQYF,TGTGCCAGCAGCTTTGGGGGAGAAGAGACCCAGTACTTC
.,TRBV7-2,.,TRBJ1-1,CASSLVTGPQEAFF,TGTGCCAGCAGCTTAGTTACAGGACCTCAAGAAGCTTTCTTT
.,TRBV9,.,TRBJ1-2,CASSVGAGEGYTF,TGTGCCAGCAGCGTAGGGGCAGGGGAAGGCTACACCTTC
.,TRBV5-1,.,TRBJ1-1,CASSLAARANTEAFF,TGCGCCAGCAGCTTGGCCGCAAGGGCGAACACTGAAGCTTTCTTT
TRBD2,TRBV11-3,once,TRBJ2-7,CASSLVVIAGGPYEQYF,TGTGCCAGCAGCTTAGTAGTAATAGCGGGAGGGCCCTACGAGCAGTACTTC
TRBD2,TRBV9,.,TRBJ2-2,CASSGTSGSTTGELFF,TGTGCCAGCAGCGGGACTAGCGGGAGTACCACCGGGGAGCTGTTTTTT
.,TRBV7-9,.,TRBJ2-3,CASNVGDTQYF,TGTGCCAGCAATGTGGGAGATACGCAGTATTTT
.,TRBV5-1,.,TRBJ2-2,CASSPAGEEAGELFF,TGCGCCAGCAGTCCGGCAGGGGAAGAAGCCGGGGAGCTGTTTTTT
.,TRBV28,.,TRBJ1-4,CASSLTGLGLFF,TGTGCCAGCTCCTTGACGGGATTGGGACTGTTTTTT
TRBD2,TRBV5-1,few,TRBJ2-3,CASRAGGPTDTQYF,TGCGCCAGCAGAGCGGGAGGGCCAACAGATACGCAGTATTTT
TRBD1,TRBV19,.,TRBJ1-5,CASSMEGAGQPQHF,TGTGCCAGTAGTATGGAGGGGGCGGGTCAGCCCCAGCATTTT
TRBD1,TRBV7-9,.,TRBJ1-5,CASSPPGQGIQPQHF,TGTGCCAGCAGCCCGCCGGGACAGGGGATTCAGCCCCAGCATTTT
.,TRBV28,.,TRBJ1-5,CASSSYGAESNQPQHF,TGTGCCAGCAGTTCCTACGGGGCCGAAAGCAATCAGCCCCAGCATTTT
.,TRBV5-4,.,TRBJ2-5,CASSLGSQKETQYF,TGTGCCAGCAGCTTGGGATCCCAGAAAGAGACCCAGTACTTC
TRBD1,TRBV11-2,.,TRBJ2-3,CASSTGQGGLTDTQYF,TGTGCCAGCAGCACCGGACAGGGAGGCCTCACAGATACGCAGTATTTT
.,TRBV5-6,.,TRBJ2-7,CASRATNEAAPGYEQYF,TGTGCCAGCAGGGCCACGAACGAAGCGGCTCCGGGCTACGAGCAGTACTTC